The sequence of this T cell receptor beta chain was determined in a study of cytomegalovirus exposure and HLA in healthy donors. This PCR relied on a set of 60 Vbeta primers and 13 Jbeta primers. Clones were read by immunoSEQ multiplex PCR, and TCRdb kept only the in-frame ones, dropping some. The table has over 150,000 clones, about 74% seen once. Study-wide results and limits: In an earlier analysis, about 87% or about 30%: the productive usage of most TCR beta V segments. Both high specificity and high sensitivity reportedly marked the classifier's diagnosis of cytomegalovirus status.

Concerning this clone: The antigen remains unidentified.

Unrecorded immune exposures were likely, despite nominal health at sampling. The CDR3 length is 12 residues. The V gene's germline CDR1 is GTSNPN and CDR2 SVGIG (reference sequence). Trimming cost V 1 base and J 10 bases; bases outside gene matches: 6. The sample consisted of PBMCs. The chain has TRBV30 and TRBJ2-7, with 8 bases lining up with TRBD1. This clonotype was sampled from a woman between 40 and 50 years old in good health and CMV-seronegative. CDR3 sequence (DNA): TGTGCCTGGAGTGAGCAGGGGGCGGGCCAGTACTTC. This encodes CAWSEQGAGQYF.